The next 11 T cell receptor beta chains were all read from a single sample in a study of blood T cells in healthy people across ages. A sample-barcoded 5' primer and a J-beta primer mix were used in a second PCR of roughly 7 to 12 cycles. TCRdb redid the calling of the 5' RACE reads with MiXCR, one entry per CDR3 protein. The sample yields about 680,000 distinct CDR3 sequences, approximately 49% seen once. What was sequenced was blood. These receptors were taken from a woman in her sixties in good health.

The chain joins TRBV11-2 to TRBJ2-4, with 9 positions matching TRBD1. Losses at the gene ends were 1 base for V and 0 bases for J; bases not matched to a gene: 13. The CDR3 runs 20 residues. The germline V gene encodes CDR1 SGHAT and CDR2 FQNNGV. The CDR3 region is CASSLAGPGQGTLAKNIQYF. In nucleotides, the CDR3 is TGTGCCAGCAGCTTAGCTGGTCCGGGACAGGGCACCCTAGCCAAAAACATTCAGTACTTC. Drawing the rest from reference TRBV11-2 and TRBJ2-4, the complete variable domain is EAGVAQSPRYKIIEKRQSVAFWCNPISGHATLYWYQQILGQGPKLLIQFQNNGVVDDSQLPKDRFSAERLKGVDSTLKIQPAKLEDSAVYLCASSLAGPGQGTLAKNIQYFGAGTRLSVL.

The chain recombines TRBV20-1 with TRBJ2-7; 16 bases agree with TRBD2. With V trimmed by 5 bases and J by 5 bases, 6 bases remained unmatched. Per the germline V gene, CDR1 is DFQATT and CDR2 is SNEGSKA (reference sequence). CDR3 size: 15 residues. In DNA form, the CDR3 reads TGCAGTGCTCCCTCGGGACTAGCGGGAGGGCACGAGCAGTACTTC. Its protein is CSAPSGLAGGHEQYF.

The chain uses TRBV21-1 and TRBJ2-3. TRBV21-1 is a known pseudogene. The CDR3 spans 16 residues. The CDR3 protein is CASSEQYQLSTDTQYF. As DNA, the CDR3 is TGTGCCAGCAGTGAGCAGTACCAACTTAGCACAGATACGCAGTATTTT.

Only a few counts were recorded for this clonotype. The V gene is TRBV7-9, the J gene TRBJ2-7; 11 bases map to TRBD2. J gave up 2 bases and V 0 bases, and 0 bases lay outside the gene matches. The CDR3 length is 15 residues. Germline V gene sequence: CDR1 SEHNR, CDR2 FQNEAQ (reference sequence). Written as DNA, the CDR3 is TGTGCCAGCAGCTTAGCTAGCGGGAGGGCCTACGAGCAGTACTTC. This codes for CASSLASGRAYEQYF.

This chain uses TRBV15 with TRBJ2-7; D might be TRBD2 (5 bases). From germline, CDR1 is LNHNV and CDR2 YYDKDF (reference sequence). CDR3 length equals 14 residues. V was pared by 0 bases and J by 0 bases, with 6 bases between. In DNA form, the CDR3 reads TGTGCCACCAGCAGAGACGGGAACTCCTACGAGCAGTACTTC. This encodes CATSRDGNSYEQYF.

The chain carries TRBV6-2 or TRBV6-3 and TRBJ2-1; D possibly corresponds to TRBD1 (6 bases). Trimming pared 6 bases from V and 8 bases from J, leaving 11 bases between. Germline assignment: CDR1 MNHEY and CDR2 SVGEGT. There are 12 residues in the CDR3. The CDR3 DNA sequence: TGTGCCAGCAGACAGGGTACGGATGAGCAGTTCTTC. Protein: CASRQGTDEQFF.

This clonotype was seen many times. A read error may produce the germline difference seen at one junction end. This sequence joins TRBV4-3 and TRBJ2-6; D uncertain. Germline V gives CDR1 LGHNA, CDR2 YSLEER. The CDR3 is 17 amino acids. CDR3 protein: CASSQEAGLSRANVLTF. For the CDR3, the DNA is TGCGCCAGCAGCCAAGAGGCAGGTCTCTCTAGGGCCAACGTCCTGACTTTC.

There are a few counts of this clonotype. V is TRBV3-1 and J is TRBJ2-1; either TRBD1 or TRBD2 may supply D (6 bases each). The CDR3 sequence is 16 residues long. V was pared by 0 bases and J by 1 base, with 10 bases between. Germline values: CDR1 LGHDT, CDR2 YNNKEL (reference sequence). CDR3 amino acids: CASSQDKGGSYNEQFF. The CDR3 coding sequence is TGTGCCAGCAGCCAAGATAAGGGGGGTTCCTACAATGAGCAGTTCTTC.

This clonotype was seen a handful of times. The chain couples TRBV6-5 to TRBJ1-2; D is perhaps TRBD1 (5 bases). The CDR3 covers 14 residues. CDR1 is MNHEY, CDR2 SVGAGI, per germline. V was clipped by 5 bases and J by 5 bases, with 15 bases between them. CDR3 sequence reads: CASSPDDRAYGYTF. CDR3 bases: TGTGCCAGCAGTCCCGATGACAGAGCTTATGGCTACACCTTC.

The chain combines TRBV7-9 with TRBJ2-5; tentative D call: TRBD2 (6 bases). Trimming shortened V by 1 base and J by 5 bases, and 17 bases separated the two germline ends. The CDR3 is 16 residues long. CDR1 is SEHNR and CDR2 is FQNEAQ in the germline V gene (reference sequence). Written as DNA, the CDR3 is TGTGCCAGCAGCTTAGTGTCTCTCGGGAGTAAGGAGACCCAGTACTTC. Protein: CASSLVSLGSKETQYF.

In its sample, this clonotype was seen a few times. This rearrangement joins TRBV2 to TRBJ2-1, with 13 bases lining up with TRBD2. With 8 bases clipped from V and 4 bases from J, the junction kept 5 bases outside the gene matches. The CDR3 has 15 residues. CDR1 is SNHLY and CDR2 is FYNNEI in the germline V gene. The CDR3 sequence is CASRTSGSEYNEQFF. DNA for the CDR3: TGTGCCAGCCGGACTAGCGGGAGTGAATACAATGAGCAGTTCTTC.